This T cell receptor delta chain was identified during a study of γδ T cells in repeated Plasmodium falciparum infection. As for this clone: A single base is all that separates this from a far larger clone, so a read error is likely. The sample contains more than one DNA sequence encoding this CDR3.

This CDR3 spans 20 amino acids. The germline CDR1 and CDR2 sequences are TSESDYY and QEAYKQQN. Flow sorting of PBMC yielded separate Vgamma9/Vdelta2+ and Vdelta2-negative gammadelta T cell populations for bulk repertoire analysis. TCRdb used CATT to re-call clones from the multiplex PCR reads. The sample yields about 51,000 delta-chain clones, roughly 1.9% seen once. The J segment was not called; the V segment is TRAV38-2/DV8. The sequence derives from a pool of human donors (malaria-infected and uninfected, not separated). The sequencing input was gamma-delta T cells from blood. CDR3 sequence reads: CAYRRVSPSEGPRYTDKLIF. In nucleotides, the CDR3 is TGTGCTTATAGGAGGGTTTCCCCCTCCGAAGGCCCTCGGTACACCGATAAACTCATCTTC.